A single sample is the source of the 17 T cell receptor beta chains below, sequenced in a study of T cells after yellow fever vaccination. TCRdb used MiXCR to reprocess the 5' RACE reads, holding one entry per CDR3 protein. The table records around 250,000 distinct CDR3 sequences, roughly 7.2% of them present only once. Sample: CD4+ T cells sorted from PBMCs, taken 15 days after the yellow fever booster vaccination. These receptors originate from a man younger than 40 who received the YFV17D yellow fever vaccine.

The rearrangement uses TRBV9 and TRBJ2-2; 10 bases match TRBD2. Per germline, CDR1 SGDLS and CDR2 YYNGEE. Trimming removed 2 bases from V and 6 bases from J; junction bases left unmatched: 7. The CDR3 sequence is 16 residues long. The chain's CDR3 is CASSVKAGGPSGELFF. As DNA, the CDR3 is TGTGCCAGCAGCGTGAAAGCGGGAGGGCCTTCCGGGGAGCTGTTTTTT.

This clonotype was seen repeatedly, ten times or more. The chain carries TRBV12-3 or TRBV12-4 and TRBJ2-1; D uncertain. The CDR3 has 12 amino acids. V lost 5 bases to trimming and J lost 11 bases, with 13 bases between them. CDR3 in DNA: TGTGCCAGCAGTCCCACCGGCACAAAGCAGTTCTTC. Translation gives CASSPTGTKQFF.

The chain is built from TRBV25-1 and TRBJ2-1; 14 bases agree with TRBD2. The germline V gene encodes CDR1 MGHDK and CDR2 SYGVNS. The CDR3 has 13 residues. Trimming took 4 bases from V and 13 from J; bases not matched to a gene: 3. The CDR3 sequence: CASSGLAGGPQFF. The CDR3 DNA follows: TGTGCCAGCAGTGGACTAGCGGGAGGGCCCCAGTTCTTC. The full variable domain, its missing parts supplied by reference TRBV25-1 and TRBJ2-1, is EADIYQTPRYLVIGTGKKITLECSQTMGHDKMYWYQQDPGMELHLIHYSYGVNSTEKGDLSSESTVSRIRTEHFPLTLESARPSHTSQYLCASSGLAGGPQFFGPGTRLTVL.

This clonotype appeared many times. This chain links TRBV24-1 with TRBJ2-5, with no clear D. Germline CDR1 reads KGHDR; CDR2 reads SFDVKD. The CDR3 is made up of 17 amino acids. V shed 0 bases and J shed 2 bases, with 15 bases lying between them. The CDR3 spells CATSDLGRCGFQETQYF. Written as DNA, the CDR3 is TGTGCCACCAGTGATTTGGGTCGGTGCGGTTTTCAAGAGACCCAGTACTTC.

The chain combines TRBV6-1 with TRBJ1-3; the D is unclear. The CDR3 loop spans 14 amino acids. Trimming removed 4 bases at V and 0 bases at J, with 7 bases between. CDR1 is MNHNS and CDR2 is SASEGT in the germline V gene. The CDR3, as DNA: TGTGCCAGCAGTGGAACTTACTCTGGAAACACCATATATTTT. This codes for CASSGTYSGNTIYF.

The sample holds a few counts of this clonotype. The chain has TRBV20-1 and TRBJ2-1, with 11 bases aligning to TRBD2. The CDR3 loop spans 13 amino acids. The ends lost 4 bases at V and 9 bases at J; junction bases unmatched: 5. Germline V gene data show CDR1 as DFQATT and CDR2 as SNEGSKA (reference sequence). The CDR3 protein is CSAKLAGVVEQFF. The CDR3 DNA sequence: TGCAGTGCTAAACTAGCGGGAGTCGTTGAGCAGTTCTTC.

This chain connects TRBV29-1 to TRBJ1-2, with D uncertain. The CDR3 contains 13 residues. V was clipped by 6 bases and J by 7 bases, with 18 bases between them. The germline gives CDR1 SQVTM, CDR2 ANQGSEA. The CDR3 coding sequence is TGCAGCGTCTCCCCCCCCGCTAGGGTTGGCTACACCTTC. The encoded protein is CSVSPPARVGYTF. Combining the CDR3 with reference TRBV29-1 and TRBJ1-2 gives the whole variable domain SAVISQKPSRDICQRGTSLTIQCQVDSQVTMMFWYRQQPGQSLTLIATANQGSEATYESGFVIDKFPISRPNLTFSTLTVSNMSPEDSSIYLCSVSPPARVGYTFGSGTRLTVV.

The rearrangement uses TRBV20-1 and TRBJ2-3; 9 positions match TRBD1. CDR1 DFQATT and CDR2 SNEGSKA come from the germline V gene (reference sequence). This CDR3 is 13 amino acids long. Losses at the gene ends were 5 bases for V and 5 bases for J; bases not matched to a gene: 5. The CDR3 is CSARGQGRDTQYF. For the CDR3, the DNA is TGCAGTGCTCGCGGACAGGGGAGAGATACGCAGTATTTT.

The CDR3 DNA reads as TGTGCCGGGAAGGACAGGACTCAGCCCCAGCATTTT. It codes for CAGKDRTQPQHF. The V gene is TRBV30, the J gene TRBJ1-5; TRBD1 matches at 7 bases. From germline, CDR1 is GTSNPN and CDR2 SVGIG (reference sequence). The CDR3 spans 12 residues. V dropped 8 bases and J dropped 6; count of bases not matched to a gene: 7.

V usage is TRBV12-3 or TRBV12-4 and J usage is TRBJ2-3; 7 nucleotides match TRBD2. The J segment lost 4 bases and the V segment lost 2 bases, leaving 12 bases of the junction unmatched. CDR3 length: 17 residues. The CDR3 sequence: CASSLQAGRTVADTQYF. CDR3 coding DNA: TGTGCCAGCAGTTTACAAGCCGGGAGGACTGTAGCAGATACGCAGTATTTT.

V is TRBV11-3 and J is TRBJ2-1, with D perhaps TRBD1 or TRBD2 (7 bases each). The V end lost 5 bases, the J end lost 4 bases, and 15 bases lay between the germline ends. Germline-derived CDR1 and CDR2 are SGHNT and YENEEA. The CDR3 totals 15 residues. The CDR3 spells CASSDQGEGYNEQFF. CDR3 bases: TGTGCCAGCAGCGACCAGGGGGAGGGGTACAATGAGCAGTTCTTC.

This clonotype has more than one count but fewer than ten. The genes are TRBV7-2 and TRBJ2-7; possible D gene TRBD2, 6 bases. The germline V and J ends were trimmed by 6 bases and 3 bases, with 15 bases remaining between them. There are 14 residues in the CDR3. Germline loops: CDR1 SGHTA, CDR2 FQGNSA. CDR3 coding DNA: TGTGCCAGCAGATCGAGGGGAGCGGGCTACGAGCAGTACTTC. This codes for CASRSRGAGYEQYF. Variable domain in full (rest from reference TRBV7-2 and TRBJ2-7): GAGVSQSPSNKVTEKGKDVELRCDPISGHTALYWYRQSLGQGLEFLIYFQGNSAPDKSGLPSDRFSAERTGGSVSTLTIQRTQQEDSAVYLCASRSRGAGYEQYFGPGTRLTVT.

This clonotype was observed at least ten times. The genes are TRBV7-2 and TRBJ2-7; TRBD1 agrees at 7 bases. Germline values: CDR1 SGHTA, CDR2 FQGNSA. The ends lost 1 base at V and 0 bases at J; junction bases unmatched: 12. This CDR3 has 18 amino acids. The CDR3 sequence: CASSLGPTGASPSYEQYF. The CDR3 nucleotides are TGTGCCAGCAGCTTAGGCCCCACAGGGGCCTCTCCCTCCTACGAGCAGTACTTC.

A few counts support this clonotype. The V and J genes are TRBV7-6 and TRBJ2-7; tentative D call: TRBD2 (6 bases). CDR3 length: 15 residues. Germline assignment: CDR1 SGHVS and CDR2 FNYEAQ. V dropped 1 base and J dropped 7 bases, with 17 bases sitting between them. The CDR3 nucleotides read TGTGCCAGCAGCTTAGACCCAACGGGAGTTAGGGAGCAGTACTTC. Protein product: CASSLDPTGVREQYF.

This clonotype came up a few times. This chain connects TRBV18 to TRBJ2-6; D uncertain. CDR3 size: 15 residues. Germline V gives CDR1 KGHSH, CDR2 LQKENI. V lost 3 bases and J 2 bases, leaving 8 bases between the germline ends. The CDR3 loop is CASSPVFPGANVLTF. The CDR3 region has the DNA TGTGCCAGCTCACCGGTGTTTCCTGGGGCCAACGTCCTGACTTTC.

The V gene is TRBV3-1, the J gene TRBJ2-3, with TRBD2 matching 10 bases. CDR3 length: 17 amino acids. CDR1 LGHDT and CDR2 YNNKEL come from the germline V gene (reference sequence). Germline trimming cut 8 bases from V and 2 bases from J; bases unmatched to any gene: 13. The CDR3 reads CASSSHPGLANTDTQYF. CDR3 sequence (DNA): TGTGCCAGCTCCTCCCACCCGGGACTAGCGAACACAGATACGCAGTATTTT.

The V gene is TRBV5-1, the J gene TRBJ2-1; 7 bases fit TRBD2. Unmatched junction bases numbered 8, after V lost 6 bases and J lost 2 bases. This CDR3 comprises 15 residues. Germline V CDR1 and CDR2: SGHRS, YFSETQ. The CDR3 protein is CASTRAREAYNEQFF. The CDR3 DNA sequence: TGCGCCAGCACAAGGGCACGGGAGGCCTACAATGAGCAGTTCTTC.